A selection of T cell receptor beta chains follows, all from one sample in a study of blood T cell repertoires in COVID-19. TCRdb's table, derived via immunoSEQ multiplex PCR, lists solely in-frame clones and lacks some. This sample has hundreds of thousands of clones, with around nine tenths found just once. Sequencing input: peripheral blood. The receptors originated from a man aged 55 to 69 who had recovered from COVID-19. The CDR3 runs from the conserved cysteine through the conserved F or W. The order of the fields is clone size, V gene, J gene, D gene, CDR3 protein, CDR3 DNA. D genes are given only for firm matches. Some rows have no size entry. The others give once, few or many, or a class for an expanded clone.

>-|TRBV6-5|TRBJ1-1|-
CASSTEGGGTEAFF
TGTGCCAGCAGTACCGAAGGGGGGGGGACTGAAGCTTTCTTT
>-|TRBV4-2|TRBJ2-1|TRBD2
CASSQPAGGPYNEQFF
TGTGCCAGCAGCCAACCTGCGGGGGGGCCCTACAATGAGCAGTTCTTC
>few|TRBV2|TRBJ2-7|-
CASSEHRTPYEQYF
TGTGCCAGCAGTGAACACAGGACCCCTTACGAGCAGTACTTC
>-|TRBV5-1|TRBJ2-1|-
CASSFNENNEQFF
TGCGCCAGCAGCTTTAACGAGAACAATGAGCAGTTCTTC
>-|TRBV24-1|TRBJ2-2|-
CATSDPGANTGELFF
TGTGCCACCAGTGACCCAGGCGCGAACACCGGGGAGCTGTTTTTT
>-|TRBV25-1|TRBJ1-1|-
CASYGGTEAFF
TGTGCCAGCTACGGGGGCACTGAAGCTTTCTTT
>-|TRBV6-2/TRBV6-3|TRBJ2-1|TRBD2
CASSYESGGSSYNEQFF
TGTGCCAGCAGTTACGAAAGCGGGGGGTCCTCCTACAATGAGCAGTTCTTC
>once|TRBV5-4|TRBJ2-7|-
CASSHNRAYEQYF
TGTGCCAGCAGCCACAACAGAGCCTACGAGCAGTACTTC
>-|TRBV7-9|TRBJ1-1|-
CASSFGGGGYTEAFF
TGTGCCAGCAGCTTCGGGGGAGGGGGGTACACTGAAGCTTTCTTT
>-|TRBV7-3|TRBJ2-1|TRBD2
CASSPPQLAGGPTDQFF
TGTGCCAGCAGCCCCCCACAACTAGCGGGAGGGCCAACCGATCAGTTCTTC
>-|TRBV6-4|TRBJ2-1|TRBD2
CASSDTHLSGRSNEQFF
TGTGCCAGCAGTGACACCCACCTTAGCGGGAGGTCGAATGAGCAGTTCTTC
>-|TRBV5-4|TRBJ1-2|TRBD1
CASSVPGGVSKLDTF
TGTGCCAGCAGCGTACCAGGGGGCGTTTCAAAGCTTGACACCTTC
>-|TRBV27|TRBJ2-4|TRBD1
CASNRGQHIAKNIQYF
TGTGCCTCCAACAGGGGCCAACACATAGCCAAAAACATTCAGTACTTC
>-|TRBV14|TRBJ2-7|-
CASSQDWSIEAEQYF
TGTGCCAGCAGCCAAGATTGGTCGATTGAGGCCGAGCAGTACTTC
>-|TRBV29-1|TRBJ1-6|-
CSVEGSGGGSPLHF
TGCAGCGTTGAAGGATCCGGGGGTGGTTCACCCCTCCACTTT
>-|TRBV5-6|TRBJ1-2|-
CASSSDRRSYGYTF
TGTGCCAGCAGCTCAGACAGGCGCTCCTATGGCTACACCTTC
>-|TRBV10-1|TRBJ2-7|-
CASSEGGRINEQYF
TGCGCCAGCAGTGAAGGGGGTAGAATTAACGAGCAGTACTTC
>-|TRBV6-5|TRBJ1-2|-
CASRGTSNHGYTF
TGTGCCAGCAGGGGGACTTCTAACCATGGCTACACCTTC
>-|TRBV19|TRBJ1-1|TRBD1
CASSKGTGGTEAFF
TGTGCCAGTAGTAAGGGGACAGGGGGCACTGAAGCTTTCTTT
>-|TRBV15|TRBJ2-3|TRBD2
CATSRAGGRTDTQYF
TGTGCCACCAGCCGCGCGGGGGGACGTACAGATACGCAGTATTTT
>-|TRBV18|TRBJ1-2|TRBD1
CASSPRDREGYTF
TGTGCCAGCTCACCAAGGGACAGGGAAGGCTACACCTTC
>-|TRBV24-1|TRBJ1-5|TRBD1
CATSDASRGGNQPQHF
TGTGCCACCAGTGATGCCTCCAGGGGGGGCAATCAGCCCCAGCATTTT
>-|TRBV5-1|TRBJ2-5|TRBD2
CASRLAGQETQYF
TGCGCCAGCAGGTTAGCGGGACAAGAGACCCAGTACTTC
>-|TRBV7-2|TRBJ2-3|-
CASSRRRGTDTQYF
TGTGCCAGCAGCCGTCGGCGGGGCACAGATACGCAGTATTTT
>-|TRBV7-8|TRBJ2-5|-
CASSLGGPWETQYF
TGTGCCAGCAGCTTAGGGGGGCCGTGGGAGACCCAGTACTTC
>-|TRBV5-1|TRBJ2-7|-
CASSLEGIGDEQYF
TGCGCCAGCAGCTTGGAAGGGATAGGGGACGAGCAGTACTTC
>-|TRBV28|TRBJ1-3|-
CASSLWAVAGNTIYF
TGTGCCAGCAGTTTATGGGCAGTCGCTGGAAACACCATATATTTT
>-|TRBV19|TRBJ1-5|TRBD1
CASSIEDRGNQPQHF
TGTGCCAGTAGTATAGAGGACAGGGGAAATCAGCCCCAGCATTTT
>once|TRBV11-3|TRBJ2-7|-
CASSLGSEQYF
TGTGCCAGCAGCTTGGGCAGCGAGCAGTACTTC
>-|TRBV20-1|TRBJ2-1|-
CSANSYNEQFF
TGCAGTGCAAATAGCTACAATGAGCAGTTCTTC
>once|TRBV7-2|TRBJ2-5|-
CASSPPGTPSWTQYF
TGTGCCAGCAGCCCTCCCGGGACTCCCTCGTGGACCCAGTACTTC
>-|TRBV10-2|TRBJ2-1|-
CASSMSRGEAYNEQFF
TGCGCCAGCAGCATGTCTCGCGGAGAGGCGTACAATGAGCAGTTCTTC
>-|TRBV28|TRBJ2-1|TRBD1
CASRGTGVNEQFF
TGTGCCAGCAGGGGGACAGGGGTGAATGAGCAGTTCTTC
>-|TRBV6-6|TRBJ2-7|-
CASTTGDFTYEQYF
TGTGCCAGCACGACCGGGGACTTTACCTACGAGCAGTACTTC
>-|TRBV19|TRBJ1-5|-
CASSMDTRGNQPQHF
TGTGCCAGTAGTATGGACACGCGGGGGAATCAGCCCCAGCATTTT
>once|TRBV9|TRBJ1-2|-
CASSVGGSSYGYTF
TGTGCCAGCAGCGTAGGAGGGAGTAGCTATGGCTACACCTTC
>-|TRBV3-1/TRBV3-2|TRBJ2-7|TRBD1
CASSLPGQVTYEQYF
TGTGCCAGCAGCCTCCCGGGACAGGTTACCTACGAGCAGTACTTC
>-|TRBV11-2|TRBJ2-1|-
CASSLDLGGSQVGEQFF
TGTGCCAGCAGCTTAGATCTTGGGGGGTCTCAAGTCGGGGAGCAGTTCTTC
>-|TRBV6-5|TRBJ1-2|-
CASSYSGGDGYGYTF
TGTGCCAGCAGTTACTCGGGGGGGGATGGCTATGGCTACACCTTC
>-|TRBV10-3|TRBJ1-1|TRBD1
CAITGTANTEAFF
TGTGCCATCACCGGGACAGCGAACACTGAAGCTTTCTTT
>-|TRBV5-1|TRBJ1-1|-
CASSYNLGGTEAFF
TGCGCCAGCAGCTACAACCTAGGAGGGACTGAAGCTTTCTTT
>-|TRBV29-1|TRBJ2-5|-
CSVLKSANQETQYF
TGCAGCGTTTTAAAATCAGCGAACCAAGAGACCCAGTACTTC
>-|TRBV6-5|TRBJ2-3|-
CASTLGGTDTQYF
TGTGCCAGCACCCTGGGCGGCACAGATACGCAGTATTTT
>-|TRBV5-1|TRBJ2-7|-
CASSLRQDLPYEQYF
TGCGCCAGCAGCTTGCGACAGGATCTTCCCTACGAGCAGTACTTC
>once|TRBV9|TRBJ2-3|TRBD2
CASSSKGLAGGNTDTQYF
TGTGCCAGCAGCTCCAAGGGGCTAGCGGGGGGGAACACAGATACGCAGTATTTT
>-|TRBV3-1/TRBV3-2|TRBJ2-7|TRBD1
CASSQTPGQGNEQYF
TGTGCCAGCAGCCAAACACCGGGACAGGGCAACGAGCAGTACTTC
>few|TRBV30|TRBJ2-1|TRBD2
CAWSPQLAGVGEQFF
TGTGCCTGGAGCCCCCAACTAGCGGGAGTCGGAGAGCAGTTCTTC